This is a list of T cell receptor beta chains from one sample in a study of blood T cell repertoires in COVID-19. Repertoires were generated with immunoSEQ multiplex PCR, while TCRdb's copy carries only in-frame clones and drops some. The sample has 300,000 to 350,000 clones, approximately 86% seen once. The source material was peripheral blood. These receptors were obtained from a man aged 18 to 35 with active or convalescent COVID-19. Each CDR3 is given with its conserved first and last residue. D genes are given only for firm matches. The size field is filled for only some rows; it gives once, few, many or a size class.

j_gene	abundance	d_gene	v_gene	CDR3nt	CDR3aa
TRBJ2-1	once	-	TRBV5-8	TGTGCCAGCAGCTTGAATCCGGGCTCCTACAATGAGCAGTTCTTC	CASSLNPGSYNEQFF
TRBJ2-7	-	-	TRBV7-2	TGTGCCAGCAGCTTTTACGGCGGGGACTACGAGCAGTACTTC	CASSFYGGDYEQYF
TRBJ1-3	-	TRBD1	TRBV7-9	TGTGCCAGCAGCGCGCCCGGCCGCCGGGACAGGTTTTTTGGCAACACCATATATTTT	CASSAPGRRDRFFGNTIYF
TRBJ2-2	once	TRBD1	TRBV15	TGTGCCACCAGCAGGGACAGGGGGCTGTTCGGGGAGCTGTTTTTT	CATSRDRGLFGELFF
TRBJ2-5	-	-	TRBV5-5	TGTGCCAGCAGCTTCCGAGAGGCCCAGTACTTC	CASSFREAQYF
TRBJ1-2	once	-	TRBV5-6	TGTGCCAGCAGCTGGGCAGGGGACTATGGCTACACCTTC	CASSWAGDYGYTF
TRBJ2-7	once	-	TRBV27	TGTGCCAGCAGTTTATTTCCCGACTCACCCTACGAGCAGTACTTC	CASSLFPDSPYEQYF
TRBJ1-2	-	-	TRBV6-5	TGTGCCAGCAGTTACAATGGGGGCAGGAGCTATGGCTACACCTTC	CASSYNGGRSYGYTF
TRBJ1-1	-	TRBD1	TRBV9	TGTGCCAGCAGCGTAGAAGGGGGCTTAGCTTTCTTT	CASSVEGGLAFF
TRBJ1-2	-	-	TRBV7-9	TGTGCCAGCAGCTTAGGTCCGAGGAGTGGCTACACCTTC	CASSLGPRSGYTF
TRBJ2-3	-	TRBD2	TRBV7-3	TGTGCCAGCAGCCAGACTAGCGGGAGTTTAGATACGCAGTATTTT	CASSQTSGSLDTQYF
TRBJ1-5	-	-	TRBV4-3	TGCGCCAGCAGCCAAGACAGGGCTTCTAATCAGCCCCAGCATTTT	CASSQDRASNQPQHF
TRBJ1-2	-	-	TRBV5-1	TGCGCCAGCAGCGCCATGACTTTAAACTATGGCTACACCTTC	CASSAMTLNYGYTF
TRBJ2-7	-	TRBD1	TRBV10-1	TGCGCCAGCAGTGATGTACTTTTGGACAGGGGCGAGCAGTACTTC	CASSDVLLDRGEQYF
TRBJ1-2	once	-	TRBV19	TGTGCCAGCGGGACATACTATGGCTACACCTTC	CASGTYYGYTF
TRBJ1-4	-	TRBD1	TRBV5-6	TGTGCCAGCAGCCGGGACAGGGTTGGCGAAAAACTGTTTTTT	CASSRDRVGEKLFF
TRBJ2-3	-	TRBD2	TRBV7-3	TGTGCCAGCAGCTTAATGGCGGGAGTTCCAGATACGCAGTATTTT	CASSLMAGVPDTQYF
TRBJ1-3	few	TRBD1	TRBV6-6	TGTGCCAGCAGTCGTCTGGGACAGGGATCGTTCTCTGGAAACACCATATATTTT	CASSRLGQGSFSGNTIYF
TRBJ2-7	-	-	TRBV15	TGTGCCACCAGCAGAGGGGTACAGTCCTACGAGCAGTACTTC	CATSRGVQSYEQYF
TRBJ2-3	-	TRBD2	TRBV11-2	TGTGCCAGCAGCTTATTTTTAGCGGGAGGCAACACAGATACGCAGTATTTT	CASSLFLAGGNTDTQYF
TRBJ1-3	-	-	TRBV7-7	TGTGCCAGCAGCTTAGCTCCAGGGGCTGGAAACACCATATATTTT	CASSLAPGAGNTIYF
TRBJ1-2	-	-	TRBV5-1	TGCGCCAGCAGCTTGATTCCAGGGGACTATGGCTACACCTTC	CASSLIPGDYGYTF
TRBJ2-1	once	-	TRBV12-5	TGTGCTAGTGGTTTTCCTCTAGCCCAAGAGCAGTTCTTC	CASGFPLAQEQFF
TRBJ2-5	-	-	TRBV19	TGTGCCAGTAGTCCCCGCGGCCGTGGAGAGACCCAGTACTTC	CASSPRGRGETQYF
TRBJ2-7	-	-	TRBV10-3	TGTGCCATCAGTGGAGTTCGAGACTACGAGCAGTACTTC	CAISGVRDYEQYF
TRBJ2-2	few	TRBD1	TRBV7-9	TGTGCCAGCAGCTTATCGACAGGGGGCTCAATCTCCACCGGGGAGCTGTTTTTT	CASSLSTGGSISTGELFF
TRBJ2-7	-	-	TRBV18	TGTGCCAGCTCATATTCCGGGTTGTCCTACGAGCAGTACTTC	CASSYSGLSYEQYF
TRBJ1-2	once	-	TRBV19	TGTGCCAGTAGTTCGAGAGGACGGGACTACTATGGCTACACCTTC	CASSSRGRDYYGYTF
TRBJ2-7	-	TRBD1	TRBV19	TGTGCCAGTAGTTACGGTCCAGGGGGTTACGAGCAGTACTTC	CASSYGPGGYEQYF
TRBJ2-3	-	TRBD2	TRBV7-9	TGTGCCAGCAGCTCCCGAGTAGCGGGAGGCACAGATACGCAGTATTTT	CASSSRVAGGTDTQYF
TRBJ2-3	-	TRBD1	TRBV19	TGTGCCAGTAGTAGACAGGGGGCCACAGATACGCAGTATTTT	CASSRQGATDTQYF
TRBJ2-7	-	-	TRBV4-2	TGTGCCAGCAGCCCTGTACAGGGAGGGAGCTCCTACGAGCAGTACTTC	CASSPVQGGSSYEQYF
TRBJ1-5	-	-	TRBV2	TGTGCCAGCAGTCCTGGACGGGGTTATGGCAATCAGCCCCAGCATTTT	CASSPGRGYGNQPQHF
TRBJ2-6	-	-	TRBV11-2	TGTGCCAGCAGCCCGATAGGACAGAGGGCCAACGTCCTGACTTTC	CASSPIGQRANVLTF
TRBJ2-7	-	-	TRBV20-1	TGCAGTGCTAGATACAGCGGGGAGCAGTACTTC	CSARYSGEQYF
TRBJ2-7	-	TRBD2	TRBV7-6	TGTGCCAGCAGCTCGAGACTAGCGGGAGACTACGAGCAGTACTTC	CASSSRLAGDYEQYF
TRBJ2-7	-	TRBD2	TRBV5-4	TGTGCCAGCAGCCCAGGACTAGCGGGATCCTACGAGCAGTACTTC	CASSPGLAGSYEQYF
TRBJ2-3	-	TRBD2	TRBV4-1	TGCGCCAGCAGCCAAGATCGGAGCGGGGGGGCTCAATCCGCAGATACGCAGTATTTT	CASSQDRSGGAQSADTQYF
TRBJ2-5	-	-	TRBV13	TGTGCCAGCAGCTTGTTCAAGAGGGTGGGAGAGACCCAGTACTTC	CASSLFKRVGETQYF
TRBJ2-1	few	TRBD1	TRBV15	TGTGCCACCAGCAGAGGGACAGGGGGTTGGAATGAGCAGTTCTTC	CATSRGTGGWNEQFF